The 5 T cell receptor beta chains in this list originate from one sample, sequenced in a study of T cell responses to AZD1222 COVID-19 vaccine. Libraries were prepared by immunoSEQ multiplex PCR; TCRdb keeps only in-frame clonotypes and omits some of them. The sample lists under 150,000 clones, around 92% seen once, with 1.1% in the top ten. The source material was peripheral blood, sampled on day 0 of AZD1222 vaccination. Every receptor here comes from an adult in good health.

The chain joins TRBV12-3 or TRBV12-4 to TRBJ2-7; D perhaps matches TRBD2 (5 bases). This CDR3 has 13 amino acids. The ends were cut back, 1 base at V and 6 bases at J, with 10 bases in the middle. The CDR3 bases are TGTGCCAGCAGTTTAGGAGGGTTCGGCGAGCAGTACTTC. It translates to CASSLGGFGEQYF.

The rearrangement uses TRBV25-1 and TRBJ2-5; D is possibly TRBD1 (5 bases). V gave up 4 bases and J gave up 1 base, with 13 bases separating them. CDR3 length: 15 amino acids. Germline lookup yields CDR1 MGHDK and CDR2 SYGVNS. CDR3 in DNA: TGTGCCAGCAGTGCCCGACAGCCATTCCAAGAGACCCAGTACTTC. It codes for CASSARQPFQETQYF.

The CDR3 nucleotides are TGCGAAAACTACGAGCAGTACTTC. Translated: CENYEQYF. The chain uses TRBV1 and TRBJ2-7. TRBV1 is a known pseudogene. The CDR3 extends over 8 amino acids.

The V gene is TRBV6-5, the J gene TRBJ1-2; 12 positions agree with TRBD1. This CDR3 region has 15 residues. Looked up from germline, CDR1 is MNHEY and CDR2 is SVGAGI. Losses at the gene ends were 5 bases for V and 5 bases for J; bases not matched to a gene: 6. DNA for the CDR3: TGTGCCAGCAGTCGAGGGGACAGGGGGCAATATGGCTACACCTTC. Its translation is CASSRGDRGQYGYTF.

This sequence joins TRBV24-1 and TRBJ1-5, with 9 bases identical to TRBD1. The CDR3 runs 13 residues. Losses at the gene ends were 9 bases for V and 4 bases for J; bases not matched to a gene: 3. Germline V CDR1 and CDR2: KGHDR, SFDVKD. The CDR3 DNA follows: TGTGCCACCGGGACAGGGTGGAATCAGCCCCAGCATTTT. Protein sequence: CATGTGWNQPQHF.